The sequence of this T cell receptor (beta chain) was determined in a study of blood T cell repertoires in COVID-19 (dated by TCRdb to the early 2020s). Context from the whole study: Samples covering the acute and convalescent phases of COVID-19 were provided by collaborators in the United States, Italy and Spain. Sample metadata almost always included a de-identified subject ID, COVID-19 status, age in years and sex. The repertoires were released in a freely available public database meant as a resource for research on the immune response to SARS-CoV-2. Where available, HLA class I and class II types were taken from metadata supplied by the sample provider and were not determined by assay-based typing. The samples were drawn from the first 160 participants of the ongoing ImmuneRACE study and from 1,254 subjects provided by 6 global collaborators. The dataset comprised deeply sampled blood TCRbeta repertoires from subjects exposed to, actively infected with, or recovered from COVID-19. The prospective study material was composed of cDNA or gDNA derived from T cells, B-cell-depleted T cells, or PBMCs.

Concerning this clone itself: Its antigen remains unidentified. Qualities for individual bases were not recorded, and no much larger clone is one base off.

Study-wide conclusions, independent of this receptor: How much clinical and demographic metadata was included differed by source and by participant, and the metadata was provided uncurated.

The CDR3 numbers 17 residues from cysteine through phenylalanine. Only CDR3 DNA remains: 51 bases, in frame from the first base. The CDR1 and CDR2 encoded by the germline V gene (reference sequence) are SEHNR and FQNEAQ. The germline V end is reduced by 5 bases and the J end by 4 bases; junction bases left unmatched: 10. Collaborating institutions collected whole blood in K2EDTA tubes following their own protocols. For TCRbeta analysis, collaborators shipped samples in one of three forms: frozen whole blood, isolated PBMCs, or DNA extracted from either of those sample types. The immunoSEQ Assay, a bias-controlled multiplex PCR, was used to amplify TCRbeta CDR3 regions from genomic DNA. As for how the authors treated the data: The number of nucleated cells in each sample was estimated by amplification of reference gene primers within the assay. To quantify the absolute abundance of each unique TCRbeta CDR3 rearrangement, sequence reads were collapsed and filtered. Productive Simpson clonality was computed per sample as the square root of Simpson's diversity index over productive rearrangements. TCRdb re-hosts the immuneACCESS table, in-frame sequences only. Its copies lack some clones; in the studies checked, an unresolved V gene accounts for under half of them, and the cause for the rest is not known. That table is the source of V, J and clone size, and D and trimming were worked out from the DNA. The sample contains approximately 290,000 clones, around 91% of them found a single time. Approximately 13% of the sample is held by the ten biggest clonotypes.

Rearrangement joined TRBV7-9 to TRBJ1-4; 10 junctional bases match TRBD1. This TCR came from a woman in her sixties with acute or convalescent COVID-19. Sequencing input: peripheral blood. The CDR3 reads as follows: CASSPSPGQGFNEKLFF. The DNA sequence follows: TGTGCCAGCAGCCCATCACCGGGACAGGGGTTTAATGAAAAACTGTTTTTT.